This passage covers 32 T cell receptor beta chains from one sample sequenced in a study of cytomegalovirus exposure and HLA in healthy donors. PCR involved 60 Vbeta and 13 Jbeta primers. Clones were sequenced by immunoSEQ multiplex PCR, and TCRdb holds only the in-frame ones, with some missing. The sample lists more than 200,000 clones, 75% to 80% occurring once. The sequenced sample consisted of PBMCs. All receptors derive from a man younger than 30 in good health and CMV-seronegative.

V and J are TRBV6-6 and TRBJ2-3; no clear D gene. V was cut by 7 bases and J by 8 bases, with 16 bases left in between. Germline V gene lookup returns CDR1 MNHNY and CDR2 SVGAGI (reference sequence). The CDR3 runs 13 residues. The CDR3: CASKDGPPGTQYF. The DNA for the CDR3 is TGTGCCAGCAAAGATGGGCCTCCTGGTACGCAGTATTTT.

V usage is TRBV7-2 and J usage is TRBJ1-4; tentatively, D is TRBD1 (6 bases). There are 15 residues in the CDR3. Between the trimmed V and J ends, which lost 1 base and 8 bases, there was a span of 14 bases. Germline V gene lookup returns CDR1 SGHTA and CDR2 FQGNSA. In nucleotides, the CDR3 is TGTGCCAGCAGCTTAGAGATGGGGGCTTGCGAAAAACTGTTTTTT. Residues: CASSLEMGACEKLFF.

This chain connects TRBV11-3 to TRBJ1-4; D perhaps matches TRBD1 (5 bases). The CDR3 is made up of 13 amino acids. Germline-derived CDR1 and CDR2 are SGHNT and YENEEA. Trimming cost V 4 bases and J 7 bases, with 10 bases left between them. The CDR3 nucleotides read TGTGCCAGCAGCTCGCAGGGATTTGAAAAACTGTTTTTT. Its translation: CASSSQGFEKLFF.

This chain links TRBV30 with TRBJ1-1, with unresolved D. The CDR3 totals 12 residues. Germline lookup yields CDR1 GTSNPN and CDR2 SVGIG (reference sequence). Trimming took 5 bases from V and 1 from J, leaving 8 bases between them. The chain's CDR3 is CAWSTRNTEAFF. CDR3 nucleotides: TGTGCCTGGTCAACTCGGAACACTGAAGCTTTCTTT.

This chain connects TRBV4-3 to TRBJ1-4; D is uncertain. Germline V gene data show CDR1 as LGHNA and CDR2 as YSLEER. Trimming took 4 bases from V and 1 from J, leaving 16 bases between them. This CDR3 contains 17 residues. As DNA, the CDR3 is TGCGCCAGCAGCCGACTACTTGGACGGGAAACTAATGAAAAACTGTTTTTT. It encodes CASSRLLGRETNEKLFF.

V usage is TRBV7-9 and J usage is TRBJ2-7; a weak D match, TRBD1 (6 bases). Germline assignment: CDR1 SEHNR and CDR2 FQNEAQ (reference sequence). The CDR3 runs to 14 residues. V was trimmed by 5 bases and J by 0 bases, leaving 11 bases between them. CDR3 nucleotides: TGTGCCAGCAGCGGCCGGGACAACTCCTACGAGCAGTACTTC. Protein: CASSGRDNSYEQYF. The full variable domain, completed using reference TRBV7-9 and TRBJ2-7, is DTGVSQNPRHKITKRGQNVTFRCDPISEHNRLYWYRQTLGQGPEFLTYFQNEAQLEKSRLLSDRFSAERPKGSFSTLEIQRTEQGDSAMYLCASSGRDNSYEQYFGPGTRLTVT.

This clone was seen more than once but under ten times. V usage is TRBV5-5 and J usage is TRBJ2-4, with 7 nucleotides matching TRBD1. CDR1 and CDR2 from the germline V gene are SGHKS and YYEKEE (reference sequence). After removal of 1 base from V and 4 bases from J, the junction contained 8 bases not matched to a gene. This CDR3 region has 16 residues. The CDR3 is CASSLRAGTEKNIQYF. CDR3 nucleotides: TGTGCCAGCAGCTTGAGGGCCGGGACAGAGAAAAACATTCAGTACTTC. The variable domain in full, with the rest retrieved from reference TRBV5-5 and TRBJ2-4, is DAGVTQSPTHLIKTRGQQVTLRCSPISGHKSVSWYQQVLGQGPQFIFQYYEKEERGRGNFPDRFSARQFPNYSSELNVNALLLGDSALYLCASSLRAGTEKNIQYFGAGTRLSVL.

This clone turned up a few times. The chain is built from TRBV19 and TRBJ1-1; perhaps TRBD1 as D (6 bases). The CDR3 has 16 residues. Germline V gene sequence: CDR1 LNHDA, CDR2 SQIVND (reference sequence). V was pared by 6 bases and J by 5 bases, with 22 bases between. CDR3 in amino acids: CASSLRDTQKRTEAFF. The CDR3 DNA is TGTGCCAGTAGCCTCCGGGACACTCAGAAGAGGACTGAAGCTTTCTTT.

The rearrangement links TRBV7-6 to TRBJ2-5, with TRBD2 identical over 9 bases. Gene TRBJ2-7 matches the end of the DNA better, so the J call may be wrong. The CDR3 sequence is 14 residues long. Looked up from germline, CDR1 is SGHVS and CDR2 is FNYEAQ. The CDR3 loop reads CASSPPGLAHEQYF. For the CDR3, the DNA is TGTGCCAGCAGCCCCCCGGGACTAGCCCACGAGCAGTACTTC.

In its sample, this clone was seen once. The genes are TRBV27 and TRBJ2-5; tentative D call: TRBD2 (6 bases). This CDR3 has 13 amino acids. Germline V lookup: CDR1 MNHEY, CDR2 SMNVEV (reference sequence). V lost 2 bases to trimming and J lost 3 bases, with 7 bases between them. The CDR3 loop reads CASSLGGEETQYF. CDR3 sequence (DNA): TGTGCCAGCAGTTTAGGAGGGGAAGAGACCCAGTACTTC.

The DNA of the CDR3 is TGTGCCAGAAGCTTGCGGGGAGCTAACTATGGCTACACCTTC. Translating gives CARSLRGANYGYTF. The chain couples TRBV5-3 to TRBJ1-2; no clear D gene. TRBV5-3 is labeled an ORF, and its function is uncertain. The ends were cut back, 1 base at V and 0 bases at J, with 7 bases in the middle. The CDR3 covers 14 residues.

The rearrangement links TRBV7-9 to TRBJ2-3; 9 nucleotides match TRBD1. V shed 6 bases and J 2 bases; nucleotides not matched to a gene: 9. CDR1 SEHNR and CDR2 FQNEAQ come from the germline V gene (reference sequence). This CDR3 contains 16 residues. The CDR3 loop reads CASSFRDRESTDTQYF. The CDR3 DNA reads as TGTGCCAGCAGTTTCCGGGACAGGGAATCCACAGATACGCAGTATTTT.

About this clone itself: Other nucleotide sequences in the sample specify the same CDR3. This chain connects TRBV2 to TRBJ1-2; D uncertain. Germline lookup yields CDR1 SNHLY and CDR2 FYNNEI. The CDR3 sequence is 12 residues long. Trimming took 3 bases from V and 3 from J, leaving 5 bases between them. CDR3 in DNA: TGTGCCAGCAGTGAGGCCGACTATGGCTACACCTTC. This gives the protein CASSEADYGYTF.

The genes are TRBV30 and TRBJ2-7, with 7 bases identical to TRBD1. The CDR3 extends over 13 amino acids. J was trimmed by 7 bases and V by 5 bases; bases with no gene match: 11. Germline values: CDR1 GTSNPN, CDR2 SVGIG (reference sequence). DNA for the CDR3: TGTGCCTGGCGAACACCGGGACAGCCAGAGCAGTACTTC. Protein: CAWRTPGQPEQYF.

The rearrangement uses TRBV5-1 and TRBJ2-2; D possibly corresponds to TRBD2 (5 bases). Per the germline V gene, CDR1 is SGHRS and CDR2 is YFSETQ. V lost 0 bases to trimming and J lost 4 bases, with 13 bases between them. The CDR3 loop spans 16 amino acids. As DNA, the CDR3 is TGCGCCAGCAGCTTGGACAGCGGCCCGAGCACCGGGGAGCTGTTTTTT. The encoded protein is CASSLDSGPSTGELFF.

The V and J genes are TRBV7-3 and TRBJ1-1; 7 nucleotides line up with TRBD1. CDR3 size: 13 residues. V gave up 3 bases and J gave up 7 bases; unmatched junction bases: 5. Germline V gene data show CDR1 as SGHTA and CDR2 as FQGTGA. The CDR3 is CASSLWWDSEAFF. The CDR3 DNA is TGTGCCAGCAGCTTGTGGTGGGACAGTGAAGCTTTCTTT. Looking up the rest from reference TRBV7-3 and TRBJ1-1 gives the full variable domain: GAGVSQTPSNKVTEKGKYVELRCDPISGHTALYWYRQSLGQGPEFLIYFQGTGAADDSGLPNDRFFAVRPEGSVSTLKIQRTERGDSAVYLCASSLWWDSEAFFGQGTRLTVV.

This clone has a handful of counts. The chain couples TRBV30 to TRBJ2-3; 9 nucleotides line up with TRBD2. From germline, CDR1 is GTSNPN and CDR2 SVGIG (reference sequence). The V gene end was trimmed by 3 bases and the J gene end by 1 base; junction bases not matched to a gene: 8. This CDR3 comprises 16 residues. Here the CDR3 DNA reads TGTGCCTGGAGCGGAGGGGCGGGGGGGCGCACAGATACGCAGTATTTT. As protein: CAWSGGAGGRTDTQYF.

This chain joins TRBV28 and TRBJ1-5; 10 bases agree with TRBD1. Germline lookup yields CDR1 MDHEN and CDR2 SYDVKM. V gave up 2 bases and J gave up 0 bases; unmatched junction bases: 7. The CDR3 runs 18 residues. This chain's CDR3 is CASSLPGQGPDSNQPQHF. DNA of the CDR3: TGTGCCAGCAGTTTACCGGGACAGGGGCCGGATAGCAATCAGCCCCAGCATTTT.

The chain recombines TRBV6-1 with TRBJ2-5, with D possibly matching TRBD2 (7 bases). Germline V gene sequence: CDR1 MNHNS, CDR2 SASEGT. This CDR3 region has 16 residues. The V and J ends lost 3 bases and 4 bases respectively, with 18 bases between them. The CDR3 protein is CASSDTGGLPGETQYF. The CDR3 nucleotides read TGTGCCAGCAGTGATACCGGGGGGCTTCCAGGAGAGACCCAGTACTTC.

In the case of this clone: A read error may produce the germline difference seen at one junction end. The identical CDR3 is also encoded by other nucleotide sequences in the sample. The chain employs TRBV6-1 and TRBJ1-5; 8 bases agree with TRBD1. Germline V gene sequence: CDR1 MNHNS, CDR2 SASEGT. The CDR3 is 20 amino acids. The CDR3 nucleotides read TGCGCCAGCAGTGAAGCCGAGACAGGGGTCCTGAACTATAGCAATCAGCCCCAGCATTTT. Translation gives CASSEAETGVLNYSNQPQHF.

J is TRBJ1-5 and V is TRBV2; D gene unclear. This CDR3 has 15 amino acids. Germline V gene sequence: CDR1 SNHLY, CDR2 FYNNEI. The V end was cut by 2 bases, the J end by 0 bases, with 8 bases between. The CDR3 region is CASSELWSSNQPQHF. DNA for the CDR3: TGTGCCAGCAGTGAATTGTGGAGTAGCAATCAGCCCCAGCATTTT.

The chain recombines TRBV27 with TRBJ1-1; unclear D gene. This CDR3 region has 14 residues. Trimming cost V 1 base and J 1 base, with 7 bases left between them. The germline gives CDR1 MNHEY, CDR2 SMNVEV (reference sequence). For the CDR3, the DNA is TGTGCCAGCAGTTTATATCGGTCGAACACTGAAGCTTTCTTT. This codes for CASSLYRSNTEAFF.

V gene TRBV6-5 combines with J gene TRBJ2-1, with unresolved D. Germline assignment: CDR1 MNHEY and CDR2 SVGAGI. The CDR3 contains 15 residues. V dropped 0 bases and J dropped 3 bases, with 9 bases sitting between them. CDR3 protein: CASSYSSPLYNEQFF. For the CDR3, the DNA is TGTGCCAGCAGTTACTCGAGTCCCCTCTACAATGAGCAGTTCTTC.

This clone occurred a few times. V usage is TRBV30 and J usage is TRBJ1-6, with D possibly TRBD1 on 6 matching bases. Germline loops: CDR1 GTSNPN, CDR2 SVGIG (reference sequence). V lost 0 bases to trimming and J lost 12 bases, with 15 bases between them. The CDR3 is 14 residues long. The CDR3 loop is CAWSVPVGRGPLHF. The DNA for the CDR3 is TGTGCCTGGAGTGTACCAGTGGGCAGGGGACCCCTCCACTTT. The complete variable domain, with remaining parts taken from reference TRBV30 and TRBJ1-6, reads SQTIHQWPATLVQPVGSPLSLECTVEGTSNPNLYWYRQAAGRGLQLLFYSVGIGQISSEVPQNLSASRPQDRQFILSSKKLLLSDSGFYLCAWSVPVGRGPLHFGNGTRLTVT.

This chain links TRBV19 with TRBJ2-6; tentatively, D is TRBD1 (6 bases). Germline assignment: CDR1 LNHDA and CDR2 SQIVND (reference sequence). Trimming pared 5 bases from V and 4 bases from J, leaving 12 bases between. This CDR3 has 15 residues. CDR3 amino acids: CASSSQGRGANVLTF. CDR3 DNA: TGTGCCAGTAGTTCACAGGGTAGGGGGGCCAACGTCCTGACTTTC.

For the CDR3, the DNA is TGTGCCAGCAGTGAACTAGCGGGAGCTAGAAATGAGCAGTTCTTC. It specifies CASSELAGARNEQFF. The chain carries TRBV25-1 and TRBJ2-1; 10 positions match TRBD2. Germline CDR1 MGHDK, CDR2 SYGVNS. The CDR3 sequence is 15 residues long. The trim removed 2 bases at V and 7 bases at J, leaving 5 bases unmatched.

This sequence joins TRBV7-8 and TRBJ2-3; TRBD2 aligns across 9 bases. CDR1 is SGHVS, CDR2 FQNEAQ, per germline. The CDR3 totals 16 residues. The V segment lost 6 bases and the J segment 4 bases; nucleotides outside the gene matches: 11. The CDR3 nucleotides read TGTGCCAGCAGTCTTATTAGCGGGGGAATTGCAGATACGCAGTATTTT. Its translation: CASSLISGGIADTQYF.

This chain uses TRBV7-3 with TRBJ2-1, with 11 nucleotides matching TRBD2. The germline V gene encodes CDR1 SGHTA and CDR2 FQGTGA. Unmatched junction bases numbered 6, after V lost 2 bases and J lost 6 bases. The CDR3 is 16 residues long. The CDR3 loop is CASSLGLAGGGNEQFF. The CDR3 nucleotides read TGTGCCAGCAGCTTAGGCCTAGCGGGAGGAGGCAATGAGCAGTTCTTC.

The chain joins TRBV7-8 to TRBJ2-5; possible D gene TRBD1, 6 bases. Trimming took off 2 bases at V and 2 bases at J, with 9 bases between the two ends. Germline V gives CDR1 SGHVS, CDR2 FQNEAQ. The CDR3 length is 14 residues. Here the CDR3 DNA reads TGTGCCAGCAGCTTATGGCAGGGGCAAGAGACCCAGTACTTC. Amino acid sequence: CASSLWQGQETQYF.

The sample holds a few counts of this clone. The chain's CDR3 is CASSAGLVSSDEQFF. The CDR3 DNA is TGTGCCAGCAGCGCAGGACTAGTGAGTTCCGATGAGCAGTTCTTC. The gene calls are TRBV7-9 and TRBJ2-1; TRBD2 matches 7 bases. The CDR3 runs 15 residues. The trim removed 5 bases at V and 8 bases at J, leaving 12 bases unmatched. Germline CDR1 is SEHNR and CDR2 is FQNEAQ (reference sequence).

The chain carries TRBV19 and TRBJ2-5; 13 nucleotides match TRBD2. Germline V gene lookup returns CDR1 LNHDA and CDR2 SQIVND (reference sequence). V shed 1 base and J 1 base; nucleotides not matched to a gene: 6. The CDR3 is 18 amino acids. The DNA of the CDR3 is TGTGCCAGTAGTATAGGGACTAGCGGGAGCCGTATCCAAGAGACCCAGTACTTC. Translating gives CASSIGTSGSRIQETQYF. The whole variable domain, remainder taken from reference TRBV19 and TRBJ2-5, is DGGITQSPKYLFRKEGQNVTLSCEQNLNHDAMYWYRQDPGQGLRLIYYSQIVNDFQKGDIAEGYSVSREKKESFPLTVTSAQKNPTAFYLCASSIGTSGSRIQETQYFGPGTRLLVL.

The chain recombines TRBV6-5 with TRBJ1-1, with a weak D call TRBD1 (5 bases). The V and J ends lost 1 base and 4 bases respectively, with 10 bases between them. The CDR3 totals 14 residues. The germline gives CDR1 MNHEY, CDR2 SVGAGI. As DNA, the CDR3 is TGTGCCAGCAGTTACTTTTCTGGGGCCACTGAAGCTTTCTTT. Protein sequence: CASSYFSGATEAFF.